The next 20 T cell receptor beta chains were all read from a single sample in a study of CD8+ T cells in alopecia areata. The sequencing template was cDNA reverse transcribed from extracted RNA. The data were produced by immunoSEQ multiplex PCR, yet TCRdb's version contains in-frame clones alone and is incomplete. The data show some 45,000 clones, with roughly 92% seen just once and approximately 20% held by the top ten. Treatment denoted: oral pan-JAK inhibitor, 5-10 mg twice daily. The sequences come from CD8+ T cells sorted from blood, collected at week 24, from a patient treated with tofacitinib. The receptor set was obtained from a human donor with alopecia areata.

This chain connects TRBV28 to TRBJ2-7; D possibly corresponds to TRBD1 (7 bases). V lost 3 bases to trimming and J lost 3 bases, with 21 bases between them. Germline V gene lookup returns CDR1 MDHEN and CDR2 SYDVKM. This CDR3 contains 17 residues. The chain's CDR3 is CASSFYSGQAGHYEQYF. The DNA of the CDR3 is TGTGCCAGCAGTTTCTATTCCGGACAGGCGGGGCACTACGAGCAGTACTTC.

This clone was found once. The chain recombines TRBV28 with TRBJ2-7, with 8 bases fitting TRBD1. Germline V CDR1 and CDR2: MDHEN, SYDVKM. This CDR3 region has 14 residues. Germline trimming cut 4 bases from V and 2 bases from J; bases unmatched to any gene: 4. CDR3 nucleotide sequence: TGTGCCAGCAGTTGGGACAGGTATCCCTACGAGCAGTACTTC. Encoded protein: CASSWDRYPYEQYF. The full variable domain, its missing parts supplied by reference TRBV28 and TRBJ2-7, is DVKVTQSSRYLVKRTGEKVFLECVQDMDHENMFWYRQDPGLGLRLIYFSYDVKMKEKGDIPEGYSVSREKKERFSLILESASTNQTSMYLCASSWDRYPYEQYFGPGTRLTVT.

This chain joins TRBV29-1 and TRBJ1-1; no definite D call. V was shortened by 3 bases and J by 1 base, with 6 bases between the two germline ends. Germline loops: CDR1 SQVTM, CDR2 ANQGSEA. The CDR3 spans 12 residues. In nucleotides, the CDR3 is TGCAGCGTTGAGTCTGAGAACACTGAAGCTTTCTTT. It encodes CSVESENTEAFF.

The V gene is TRBV7-9, the J gene TRBJ2-2; no clear D. V was cut by 0 bases and J by 1 base, with 6 bases left in between. CDR1 and CDR2 from the germline V gene are SEHNR and FQNEAQ (reference sequence). CDR3 length equals 15 residues. CDR3 region: CASSLAAQNTGELFF. CDR3 DNA: TGTGCCAGCAGCTTAGCGGCACAGAACACCGGGGAGCTGTTTTTT.

This clone was observed once. This chain links TRBV15 with TRBJ2-3; 8 bases match TRBD2. Trimming took 6 bases from V and 1 from J; bases not matched to a gene: 9. The CDR3 spans 16 residues. Germline assignment: CDR1 LNHNV and CDR2 YYDKDF (reference sequence). In DNA, the CDR3 is TGTGCCACCAGGGAATTTAGCGGGGAACGCACAGATACGCAGTATTTT. As protein: CATREFSGERTDTQYF.

This clone was seen only once. This chain links TRBV4-3 with TRBJ2-4, with D possibly being TRBD1 (6 bases). There are 16 residues in the CDR3. Germline CDR1 reads LGHNA; CDR2 reads YSLEER. The V and J ends lost 1 base and 2 bases respectively, with 12 bases between them. The CDR3 is CASSQVPQGPKNIQYF. The DNA for the CDR3 is TGCGCCAGCAGCCAAGTACCACAGGGTCCCAAAAACATTCAGTACTTC.

This clone rates as medium-sized. V gene TRBV28 combines with J gene TRBJ1-3; possibly TRBD1 for D (5 bases). The germline V gene has CDR1 MDHEN and CDR2 SYDVKM. V was trimmed by 6 bases and J by 4 bases, leaving 13 bases between them. The CDR3 contains 14 residues. The CDR3 is CASRERGPGNTIYF. CDR3 DNA: TGTGCCAGCAGGGAGAGGGGTCCCGGAAACACCATATATTTT.

Regarding this clone: This sample also contains other DNA sequences that code for the same CDR3. The J gene is TRBJ2-1, the V gene TRBV27; D call uncertain. The V end was cut by 6 bases, the J end by 0 bases, with 6 bases between. CDR1 is MNHEY, CDR2 SMNVEV, per germline (reference sequence). The CDR3 covers 13 residues. The CDR3 DNA follows: TGTGCCAGCAGCAGACCCTCCTACAATGAGCAGTTCTTC. Its translation: CASSRPSYNEQFF.

This clone was seen only once. The chain employs TRBV28 and TRBJ2-1; D uncertain. Germline CDR1 MDHEN, CDR2 SYDVKM. With 3 bases removed from V and 4 bases from J, the gap between germline ends came to 10 bases. The length of the CDR3 is 14 residues. The chain's CDR3 is CASSFRSDYNEQFF. The DNA for the CDR3 is TGTGCCAGCAGTTTCAGGTCAGATTACAATGAGCAGTTCTTC.

This chain connects TRBV7-6 to TRBJ1-2; weak D call: TRBD1 (6 bases). Germline V CDR1 and CDR2: SGHVS, FNYEAQ. This CDR3 is 16 amino acids long. V was pared by 4 bases and J by 0 bases, with 15 bases between. The CDR3 reads CASSSGVGPSNYGYTF. CDR3 nucleotides: TGTGCCAGCAGCTCAGGGGTGGGCCCCTCTAACTATGGCTACACCTTC.

The chain has TRBV27 and TRBJ2-7, with TRBD2 matching over 9 bases. The germline V gene encodes CDR1 MNHEY and CDR2 SMNVEV (reference sequence). J was trimmed by 3 bases and V by 2 bases; bases with no gene match: 5. This CDR3 has 15 residues. This CDR3 reads CASSLTAGGNYEQYF. DNA of the CDR3: TGTGCCAGCAGTTTAACAGCGGGGGGAAACTACGAGCAGTACTTC.

In nucleotides, the CDR3 is TGTGCCAGCAGCTTACTAGCGGGGGATCTAGTAGCAGATACGCAGTATTTT. Encoded protein: CASSLLAGDLVADTQYF. The chain combines TRBV7-2 with TRBJ2-3, with 10 bases lining up with TRBD2. With 2 bases clipped from V and 4 bases from J, the junction kept 9 bases outside the gene matches. Germline V CDR1 and CDR2: SGHTA, FQGNSA. The CDR3 extends over 17 amino acids.

This chain links TRBV7-2 with TRBJ2-1, with D perhaps matching TRBD1 (6 bases). Germline CDR1 is SGHTA and CDR2 is FQGNSA. V was trimmed by 4 bases and J by 0 bases, leaving 10 bases between them. This CDR3 comprises 15 residues. The CDR3 sequence: CASSWDIASYNEQFF. The CDR3 DNA reads TGTGCCAGCAGCTGGGACATCGCCTCCTACAATGAGCAGTTCTTC. The variable domain in full, with the rest retrieved from reference TRBV7-2 and TRBJ2-1, is GAGVSQSPSNKVTEKGKDVELRCDPISGHTALYWYRQSLGQGLEFLIYFQGNSAPDKSGLPSDRFSAERTGGSVSTLTIQRTQQEDSAVYLCASSWDIASYNEQFFGPGTRLTVL.

This clone was seen only once. The chain employs TRBV4-3 and TRBJ2-7, with unresolved D. The CDR3 extends over 14 amino acids. V was clipped by 1 base and J by 0 bases, with 7 bases between them. Germline CDR1 LGHNA, CDR2 YSLEER. DNA of the CDR3: TGCGCCAGCAGCCAAGGGACGTCCTCCTACGAGCAGTACTTC. Protein product: CASSQGTSSYEQYF.

A few counts support this clone. V gene TRBV19 combines with J gene TRBJ1-1; D perhaps matches TRBD1 (5 bases). Trimming took 1 base from V and 1 from J, leaving 7 bases between them. The germline CDR1 and CDR2 sequences are LNHDA and SQIVND (reference sequence). This CDR3 comprises 14 residues. The CDR3 DNA reads as TGTGCCAGTAGTATAGGGGGCGCGAACACTGAAGCTTTCTTT. Translating it yields CASSIGGANTEAFF.

The chain joins TRBV30 to TRBJ1-1; the D gene is possibly TRBD1 (6 bases). Germline V gives CDR1 GTSNPN, CDR2 SVGIG (reference sequence). The length of the CDR3 is 14 residues. Written as DNA, the CDR3 is TGTTCCCATGGAGGCAGGGGTGTTTGGACTGAAGCTTTCTTT. Translating gives CSHGGRGVWTEAFF.

This chain joins TRBV18 and TRBJ2-3; TRBD1 is a possible D gene (6 bases). CDR1 and CDR2 (germline): KGHSH, LQKENI. This CDR3 spans 15 amino acids. V was clipped by 3 bases and J by 2 bases, with 12 bases between them. The CDR3 DNA sequence: TGTGCCAGCTCACCCCCACGGACAGACACAGATACGCAGTATTTT. It is translated as CASSPPRTDTDTQYF.

In regard to this clone: This may come from a read error, since a much larger clone is one base off. The genes are TRBV5-4 and TRBJ2-2, with D unclear. The germline V and J ends were trimmed by 4 bases and 2 bases, with 3 bases remaining between them. CDR3 length: 12 residues. In germline, CDR1 is SGHNT, CDR2 YYREEE (reference sequence). CDR3 nucleotides: TGTGCCAGCAGCCAAAACACCGGGGAGCTGTTTTTT. This codes for CASSQNTGELFF.

V and J are TRBV19 and TRBJ2-5; 8 bases map to TRBD2. The better agreement between TRBJ2-7 and the DNA end casts doubt on the J call. The CDR3 runs 13 residues. CDR1 and CDR2 from the germline V gene are LNHDA and SQIVND (reference sequence). CDR3 in DNA: TGTGCCAGTAGTGCTGCGGGGGGCTACGAGCAGTACTTC. It specifies CASSAAGGYEQYF.

This chain connects TRBV29-1 to TRBJ1-2, with D tentatively TRBD1 (5 bases). The germline V and J ends were trimmed by 4 bases and 4 bases, with 19 bases remaining between them. This CDR3 comprises 15 residues. Germline V gene sequence: CDR1 SQVTM, CDR2 ANQGSEA. The CDR3 sequence: CSVVTNIDRPYGYTF. In DNA, the CDR3 is TGCAGCGTTGTAACAAACATAGACAGACCCTATGGCTACACCTTC.